The sequence of this TCR beta chain was determined in a study of blood T cell repertoires in COVID-19. Turning to the study itself: Samples taken during acute and convalescent COVID-19 were collected in the United States, Italy and Spain. From T cells, B-cell-depleted T cells, or PBMCs came the material, which was cDNA or gDNA.

Per the study methods: Quantification of nucleated cells was approximated via reference gene primer amplification. Clones were sequenced by immunoSEQ multiplex PCR, and TCRdb holds only the in-frame ones, with some missing. V and J calls and clone size are those listed in that table; D and trimming were worked out from the DNA. This table has fewer than 200,000 clones, 80% to 90% appearing once. The germline CDR1 and CDR2 sequences are SGDLS and YYNGEE. The CDR3 loop spans 15 amino acids. The V end was cut by 4 bases, the J end by 1 base, with 14 bases between. This TCR was sampled from a middle-aged man with acute or convalescent COVID-19. V is TRBV9 and J is TRBJ1-1; D is ambiguous. Sequencing was done on a sample of peripheral blood. The CDR3 nucleotides read TGTGCCAGCAGCCCAGAAATAAGTTGGAACACTGAAGCTTTCTTT. This encodes CASSPEISWNTEAFF. Full variable domain (missing parts from reference TRBV9 and TRBJ1-1): DSGVTQTPKHLITATGQRVTLRCSPRSGDLSVYWYQQSLDQGLQFLIQYYNGEERAKGNILERFSAQQFPDLHSELNLSSLELGDSALYFCASSPEISWNTEAFFGQGTRLTVV.